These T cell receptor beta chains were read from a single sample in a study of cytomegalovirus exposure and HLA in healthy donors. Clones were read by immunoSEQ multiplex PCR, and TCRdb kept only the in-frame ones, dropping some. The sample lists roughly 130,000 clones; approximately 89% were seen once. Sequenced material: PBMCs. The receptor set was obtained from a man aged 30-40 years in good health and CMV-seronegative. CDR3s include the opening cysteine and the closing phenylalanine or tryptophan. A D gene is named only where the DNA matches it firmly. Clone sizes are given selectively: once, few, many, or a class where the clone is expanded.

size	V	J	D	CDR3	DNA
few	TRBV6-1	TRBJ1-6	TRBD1	CASSEVQGRSSPLHF	TGTGCCAGCAGTGAAGTACAGGGGCGTAGTTCACCCCTCCACTTT
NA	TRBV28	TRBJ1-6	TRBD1	CASRRSTGTNSPLHF	TGTGCCAGCAGACGCTCGACAGGGACAAATTCACCCCTCCACTTT
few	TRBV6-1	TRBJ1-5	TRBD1	CASSDTPTGAGQPQHF	TGTGCCAGCAGTGACACACCAACAGGGGCTGGTCAGCCCCAGCATTTT
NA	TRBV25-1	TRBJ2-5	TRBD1	CASSEPGQGPQETQYF	TGTGCCAGCAGTGAACCTGGACAGGGTCCTCAAGAGACCCAGTACTTC
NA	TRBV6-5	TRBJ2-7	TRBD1	CASSFGTGVYEQYF	TGTGCCAGCAGTTTCGGGACAGGGGTCTACGAGCAGTACTTC
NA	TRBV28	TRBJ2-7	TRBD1	CASRTGTGVTYEQYF	TGTGCCAGCAGAACCGGGACAGGGGTTACCTACGAGCAGTACTTC
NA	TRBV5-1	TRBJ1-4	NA	CASKEEAGLNEKLFF	TGCGCCAGCAAGGAGGAGGCAGGCCTTAATGAAAAACTGTTTTTT
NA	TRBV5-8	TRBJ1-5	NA	CASVEGTIRQPQHF	TGTGCCAGCGTCGAGGGAACCATCAGGCAGCCCCAGCATTTT
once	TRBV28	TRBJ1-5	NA	CASSQQRQPQHF	TGTGCCAGCAGTCAACAAAGACAGCCCCAGCATTTT
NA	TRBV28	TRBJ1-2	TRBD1	CASRPGTGYGYTF	TGTGCCAGCAGGCCCGGGACAGGGTATGGCTACACCTTC
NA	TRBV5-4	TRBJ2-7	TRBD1	CASSYIGTDEQYF	TGTGCCAGCAGCTATATTGGGACAGACGAGCAGTACTTC
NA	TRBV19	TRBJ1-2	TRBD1	CASSSQGAHLYGYTF	TGTGCCAGTAGTTCTCAGGGGGCGCATCTCTATGGCTACACCTTC
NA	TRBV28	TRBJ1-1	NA	CASRIGARDASF	TGTGCCAGCAGGATTGGGGCGCGGGATGCGAGCTTT
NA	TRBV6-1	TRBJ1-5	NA	CASRTRDGHYQPQHF	TGTGCCAGCAGGACTAGAGACGGACATTATCAGCCCCAGCATTTT
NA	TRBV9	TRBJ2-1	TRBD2	CASSVGGGAIEEQFF	TGTGCCAGCAGCGTAGGCGGGGGGGCAATCGAGGAGCAGTTCTTC
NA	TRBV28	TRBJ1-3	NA	CATLQAGSGTIYF	TGTGCCACCCTCCAAGCGGGGTCGGGAACCATATATTTT
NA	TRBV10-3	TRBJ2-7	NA	CAISESLTASSSYEQYF	TGTGCCATCAGTGAGTCGCTGACAGCATCAAGCTCCTACGAGCAGTACTTC
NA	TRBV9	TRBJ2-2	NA	CASASGQRTGELFF	TGTGCCAGCGCCTCAGGACAGAGGACCGGGGAGCTGTTTTTT
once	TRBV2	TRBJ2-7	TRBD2	CASSPNRGGSYEQYF	TGTGCCAGCAGCCCAAACCGGGGGGGGTCCTACGAGCAGTACTTC
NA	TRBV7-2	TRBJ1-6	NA	CASSLGGDSPLHF	TGTGCCAGCAGCTTAGGGGGGGATTCACCCCTCCACTTT
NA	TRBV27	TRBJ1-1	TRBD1	CASSARTGDVMNTEAFF	TGTGCCAGCAGTGCCCGAACAGGGGATGTCATGAACACTGAAGCTTTCTTT
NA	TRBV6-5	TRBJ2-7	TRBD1	CASSYGQGPYEQYF	TGTGCCAGCAGTTATGGACAGGGGCCCTACGAGCAGTACTTC
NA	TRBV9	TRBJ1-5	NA	CASSVGTVNQPQHF	TGTGCCAGCAGCGTAGGGACAGTCAATCAGCCCCAGCATTTT
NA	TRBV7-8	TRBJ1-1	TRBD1	CASSPDRGPEAFF	TGTGCCAGCAGCCCGGACAGGGGTCCTGAAGCTTTCTTT
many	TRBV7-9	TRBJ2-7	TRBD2	CAGSGGSSYEQYF	TGTGCCGGGTCCGGGGGGAGCTCCTACGAGCAGTACTTC
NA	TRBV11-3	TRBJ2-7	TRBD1	CASSSGTGTQDEQYF	TGTGCCAGCAGCTCCGGGACAGGGACACAGGACGAGCAGTACTTC
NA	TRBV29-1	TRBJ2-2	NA	CSVKSGVTGELFF	TGCAGCGTGAAGTCAGGGGTCACCGGGGAGCTGTTTTTT